This T cell receptor (beta chain) was captured in a study of shared clonotypes between healthy human individuals. As for the study in general: Researchers assigned three CD4 naive, three CD4 memory, two CD8 naive and one CD8 memory plate to each donor.

In the source study's methods: Filtering of immunoSEQ junctional sequences could not match full-length read filtering. Method: immunoSEQ multiplex PCR; TCRdb's copy keeps in-frame clones and lacks some. That table is the source of V, J and clone size, and D and trimming were worked out from the DNA. The data contain 1.4 million or so clones, 98% to 99% of them singletons. The CDR3 spans 15 residues. Per germline, CDR1 SGHNT and CDR2 YYREEE (reference sequence). V was clipped by 4 bases and J by 4 bases; unmatched bases: 7. The V call is TRBV5-4, the J call TRBJ1-5, with TRBD1 matching over 8 bases. The sequencing sample was made of naive CD4+ T cells sorted from blood. Subset reported: CD45RA+ positively selected. This TCR was recovered from a man aged 25 to 45 in good health. The DNA for the CDR3 is TGTGCCAGCAGCCTTGGTCGGGACAGGAATCAGCCCCAGCATTTT. As protein: CASSLGRDRNQPQHF.